This T cell receptor beta chain originates from a study of T cell repertoires in cytomegalovirus infection. Whole-study context: Public TCR beta signatures indicated both CMV infection and matching HLA type.

CDR3 length equals 13 residues. Trimming stripped 0 bases from V and 6 bases from J, with 5 bases between. The germline CDR1 and CDR2 sequences are KGHSH and LQKENI. TCRdb used MiXCR to reprocess the reads, holding one entry per CDR3 protein. The table records fewer than 250,000 distinct CDR3 sequences, approximately 13% of them present only once. This chain connects TRBV18 to TRBJ2-2; no reliable D call. The receptor comes from a human donor in good health (CMV status not recorded). Some clones in this sample may be carry-over from other donors' samples. What was sequenced was PBMCs. CDR3 protein: CASSPPAAGELFF. The CDR3 region has the DNA TGTGCCAGCTCACCACCGGCTGCCGGGGAGCTGTTTTTT.